Listed here are 9 T cell receptor beta chains from one sample, sequenced in a study of long-term antiretroviral therapy in people with HIV. Sequencing used immunoSEQ v3.0 at survey level. This table comes from immunoSEQ multiplex PCR, and its TCRdb copy is limited to in-frame clones, with some not included. The sample lists approximately 17,000 clones; 76% were seen once. Specimen: unsorted PBMCs, collected roughly 2.4 years before starting antiretroviral therapy. The source is a woman aged 45-60 years with HIV.

This clone came up a few times. The chain carries TRBV29-1 and TRBJ2-1; 8 bases match TRBD1. V shed 5 bases, J shed 7 bases, and the junction held 1 base outside the gene matches. Looked up from germline, CDR1 is SQVTM and CDR2 is ANQGSEA. The CDR3 contains 11 residues. The CDR3 protein is CSVNRGNEQFF. CDR3 coding DNA: TGCAGCGTTAACAGGGGGAATGAGCAGTTCTTC.

This clone was observed a single time. The V gene is TRBV11-2, the J gene TRBJ1-1; TRBD1 matches at 8 bases. Germline loops: CDR1 SGHAT, CDR2 FQNNGV. With V trimmed by 0 bases and J by 1 base, 13 bases remained unmatched. The CDR3 length is 19 residues. The CDR3 region is CASSLDPSARGHRNTEAFF. The DNA of the CDR3 is TGTGCCAGCAGCTTAGACCCTTCCGCCAGGGGGCACAGGAACACTGAAGCTTTCTTT. Complete variable domain (other parts from reference TRBV11-2 and TRBJ1-1): EAGVAQSPRYKIIEKRQSVAFWCNPISGHATLYWYQQILGQGPKLLIQFQNNGVVDDSQLPKDRFSAERLKGVDSTLKIQPAKLEDSAVYLCASSLDPSARGHRNTEAFFGQGTRLTVV.

This chain uses TRBV4-1 with TRBJ2-3; D is undetermined. Germline-derived CDR1 and CDR2 are MGHRA and YSYEKL. The CDR3 is 16 amino acids. The V and J ends lost 2 bases and 1 base respectively, with 13 bases between them. The CDR3 DNA reads TGCGCCAGCAGCCAAACTCTCACCCTGGGCACAGATACGCAGTATTTT. This translates into CASSQTLTLGTDTQYF.

The chain combines TRBV27 with TRBJ2-1; unclear D gene. Germline CDR1 MNHEY, CDR2 SMNVEV (reference sequence). CDR3 length: 14 amino acids. Trimming cost V 4 bases and J 5 bases, with 12 bases left between them. The DNA for the CDR3 is TGTGCCAGCAGTTCGCGGACGGCGGACAATGAGCAGTTCTTC. It is translated as CASSSRTADNEQFF.

The chain employs TRBV6-5 and TRBJ1-1; D not certain. V lost 6 bases and J 1 base, leaving 3 bases between the germline ends. The germline V gene has CDR1 MNHEY and CDR2 SVGAGI. This CDR3 is 11 amino acids long. The CDR3 region has the DNA TGTGCCAGCAGGCGGAACACTGAAGCTTTCTTT. It encodes CASRRNTEAFF.

In DNA form, the CDR3 reads TGTGCCAGCAGCGGCCCGACTAGTCGTAGCACAGATACGCAGTATTTT. Translated, it gives CASSGPTSRSTDTQYF. The chain is built from TRBV5-6 and TRBJ2-3; TRBD2 might be the D (6 bases). V was cut by 4 bases and J by 0 bases, with 15 bases left in between. This CDR3 region has 16 residues. CDR1 is SGHDT, CDR2 YYEEEE, per germline.

The chain joins TRBV6-5 to TRBJ2-7; possibly TRBD1 or TRBD2 for D (5 bases each). Germline lookup yields CDR1 MNHEY and CDR2 SVGAGI. Trimming left V 5 bases short and J 5 bases short, with 13 bases between. There are 13 residues in the CDR3. The CDR3 sequence is CASSRGGRHEQYF. DNA of the CDR3: TGTGCCAGCAGTCGGGGCGGCCGGCACGAGCAGTACTTC.

This clone was detected once. CDR3 DNA: TGCGCCAGCAGCTTGGAGGGTTGGTCCGCTGAAGCTTTCTTT. Translated, it gives CASSLEGWSAEAFF. The J gene is TRBJ1-1, the V gene TRBV5-1; the D is unclear. CDR3 length: 14 residues. The germline V gene encodes CDR1 SGHRS and CDR2 YFSETQ. V was pared by 0 bases and J by 6 bases, with 12 bases between.

The J gene is TRBJ2-5, the V gene TRBV5-1; possible D gene TRBD2, 5 bases. The germline CDR1 and CDR2 sequences are SGHRS and YFSETQ. V lost 2 bases and J 1 base, leaving 6 bases between the germline ends. CDR3 length equals 13 residues. DNA of the CDR3: TGCGCCAGCAGCTTAGCGGTCCAAGAGACCCAGTACTTC. It translates to CASSLAVQETQYF.